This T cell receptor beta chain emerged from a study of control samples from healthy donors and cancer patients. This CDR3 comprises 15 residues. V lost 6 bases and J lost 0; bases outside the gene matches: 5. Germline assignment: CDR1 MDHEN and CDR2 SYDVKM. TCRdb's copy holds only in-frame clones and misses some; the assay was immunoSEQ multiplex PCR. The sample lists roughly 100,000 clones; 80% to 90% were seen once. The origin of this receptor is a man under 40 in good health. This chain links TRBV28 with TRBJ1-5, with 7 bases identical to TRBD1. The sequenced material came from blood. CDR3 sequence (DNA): TGTGCCAGCAGATACGGGACAGTTAGCAATCAGCCCCAGCATTTT. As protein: CASRYGTVSNQPQHF. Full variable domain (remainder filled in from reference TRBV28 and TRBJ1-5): DVKVTQSSRYLVKRTGEKVFLECVQDMDHENMFWYRQDPGLGLRLIYFSYDVKMKEKGDIPEGYSVSREKKERFSLILESASTNQTSMYLCASRYGTVSNQPQHFGDGTRLSIL.